Described below is a single T cell receptor beta chain sequence and its context. Trimming removed 4 bases from V and 2 bases from J, with 15 bases in between. The CDR3 length is 15 residues. CDR1 is LNHDA and CDR2 is SQIVND in the germline V gene (reference sequence). The protocol was immunoSEQ multiplex PCR, while the TCRdb copy is restricted to in-frame clones and leaves out a portion. There are 30,000 or so clones in the sample; roughly 80% occur only once, and about a fifth lies in the top ten. The data were taken from a study of OX40 agonist ivuxolimab in advanced cancers. Study in general: Each dose-escalation patient presented with hepatocellular carcinoma, melanoma, renal cell or head and neck cancer. Of mixed ages from about 23 to 85 and averaging approximately 60 years, the group was over 80% male. A partial response was reached by three patients: one with hepatocellular carcinoma and two with cutaneous melanoma.

This clonotype originated in an adult with an advanced solid tumor such as melanoma, head and neck, liver or kidney cancer. The sample here was CD4+ or CD8+ T cells sorted from blood, taken in a trial of the OX40 agonist ivuxolimab. This chain joins TRBV19 and TRBJ2-7; D may be TRBD1 (6 bases). The CDR3 DNA reads TGTGCCAGTAGTACGTCAGGGGTAGGGGCCTACGAGCAGTACTTC. This codes for CASSTSGVGAYEQYF.